This entry describes one T cell receptor (beta chain). As yet, its antigen is unknown. Every patient had relapsed following autologous stem cell transplantation, and cohorts differed in brentuximab vedotin exposure. V was clipped by 4 bases and J by 1 base, with 14 bases between them. The CDR3 spans 15 residues. Germline CDR1 and CDR2: SGHRS and YFSETQ. The data are from a study of PD-1 blockade in classical Hodgkin lymphoma. Method: immunoSEQ multiplex PCR; TCRdb's copy keeps in-frame clones and lacks some. The table lists 75,000 to 100,000 clones, more than 80% of them singletons. General observations from the study: Those achieving complete response showed baseline diversity like newly diagnosed patients. By C4D1, diversity of CD4+ TCRs had risen significantly, whereas that of CD8+ TCRs had not.

The chain recombines TRBV5-1 with TRBJ1-1; D not resolved. This material consisted of peripheral blood mononuclear cells (PBMCs), taken before the second cycle of nivolumab. The TCR comes from a human donor with classical Hodgkin lymphoma. Written as DNA, the CDR3 is TGCGCCAGCAGCCCGGCCGGCAGCTCGAACACTGAAGCTTTCTTT. This translates into CASSPAGSSNTEAFF. Filled out from reference TRBV5-1 and TRBJ1-1, the complete variable domain reads KAGVTQTPRYLIKTRGQQVTLSCSPISGHRSVSWYQQTPGQGLQFLFEYFSETQRNKGNFPGRFSGRQFSNSRSEMNVSTLELGDSALYLCASSPAGSSNTEAFFGQGTRLTVV.